This T cell receptor beta chain stems from a study of shared clonotypes between healthy human individuals. Sequenced by immunoSEQ multiplex PCR; TCRdb stores in-frame clones only, minus some. The table has approximately 980,000 clones, 70% to 85% seen once. V shed 2 bases and J shed 1 base, with 0 bases lying between them. The CDR3 totals 12 residues. CDR1 and CDR2 from the germline V gene are MNHEY and SMNVEV (reference sequence). The TCR sequence derives from a man aged 18 to 29 in good health. The sample taken for sequencing was memory CD4+ T cells sorted from blood. Subset reported: CD45RA-negative fraction. The genes are TRBV27 and TRBJ2-4; D gene unclear. The CDR3 spells CASSLAKNIQYF. The CDR3 DNA reads TGTGCCAGCAGTTTAGCCAAAAACATTCAGTACTTC.